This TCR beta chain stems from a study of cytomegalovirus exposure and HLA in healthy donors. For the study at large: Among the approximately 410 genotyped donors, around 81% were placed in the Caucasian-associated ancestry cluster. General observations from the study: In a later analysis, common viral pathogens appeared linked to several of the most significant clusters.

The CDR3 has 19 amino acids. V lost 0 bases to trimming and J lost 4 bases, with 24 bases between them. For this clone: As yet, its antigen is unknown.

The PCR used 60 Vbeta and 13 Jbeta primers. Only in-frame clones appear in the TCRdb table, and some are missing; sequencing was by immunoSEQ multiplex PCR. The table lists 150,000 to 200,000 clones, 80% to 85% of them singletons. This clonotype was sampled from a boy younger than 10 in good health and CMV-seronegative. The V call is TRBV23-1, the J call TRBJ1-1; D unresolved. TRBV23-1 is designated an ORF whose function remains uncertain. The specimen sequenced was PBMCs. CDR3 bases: TGCGCCAGCAGTCAATCGGGAAATAGCAGGTGGGCAGAGGGCACTGAAGCTTTCTTT. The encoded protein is CASSQSGNSRWAEGTEAFF.